Following are 15 T cell receptor beta chains from one sample sequenced in a study of blood T cell repertoires in COVID-19. Assay used: immunoSEQ multiplex PCR; TCRdb lists only in-frame clones, some missing. This table holds about 250,000 clones, around four fifths found once. Sequenced sample: peripheral blood. The source of these receptors is a woman aged 55-69 years with active or convalescent COVID-19.

This chain connects TRBV7-9 to TRBJ2-4; a possible D gene is TRBD2 (7 bases). Germline assignment: CDR1 SEHNR and CDR2 FQNEAQ (reference sequence). The ends were cut back, 2 bases at V and 8 bases at J, with 19 bases in the middle. CDR3 size: 16 residues. This CDR3 is CASSLWWGGAKDIQYF. The CDR3 DNA reads as TGTGCCAGCAGCTTATGGTGGGGGGGCGCGAAAGACATTCAGTACTTC.

The rearrangement uses TRBV11-1 and TRBJ1-4; possibly TRBD1 for D (5 bases). V was pared by 8 bases and J by 2 bases, with 9 bases between. The CDR3 sequence is 13 residues long. CDR1 is SGHAT and CDR2 is FQDESV in the germline V gene (reference sequence). The chain's CDR3 is CASAGTTNEKLFF. The CDR3 DNA sequence: TGTGCCAGCGCCGGGACTACTAATGAAAAACTGTTTTTT. Supplemented by reference TRBV11-1 and TRBJ1-4, the full variable domain reads EAEVAQSPRYKITEKSQAVAFWCDPISGHATLYWYRQILGQGPELLVQFQDESVVDDSQLPKDRFSAERLKGVDSTLKIQPAELGDSAMYLCASAGTTNEKLFFGSGTQLSVL.

The J gene is TRBJ2-1, the V gene TRBV15, with D possibly being TRBD1 (5 bases). The CDR3 is 14 residues long. V was pared by 0 bases and J by 7 bases, with 10 bases between. Germline V gene sequence: CDR1 LNHNV, CDR2 YYDKDF (reference sequence). The CDR3 is CATSRDQGWNEQFF. The CDR3 DNA is TGTGCCACCAGCAGAGATCAGGGTTGGAATGAGCAGTTCTTC. Together with reference TRBV15 and TRBJ2-1, the CDR3 gives the full variable domain: DAMVIQNPRYQVTQFGKPVTLSCSQTLNHNVMYWYQQKSSQAPKLLFHYYDKDFNNEADTPDNFQSRRPNTSFCFLDIRSPGLGDTAMYLCATSRDQGWNEQFFGPGTRLTVL.

The chain is built from TRBV7-9 and TRBJ2-1, with D hard to call. The ends were cut back, 3 bases at V and 6 bases at J, with 12 bases in the middle. Germline V gene lookup returns CDR1 SEHNR and CDR2 FQNEAQ (reference sequence). The length of the CDR3 is 14 residues. CDR3 protein: CASSFGRTFNEQFF. In nucleotides, the CDR3 is TGTGCCAGCAGCTTTGGCAGAACCTTCAATGAGCAGTTCTTC.

V and J are TRBV28 and TRBJ1-2, with a possible D match to TRBD1 (6 bases). Per the germline V gene, CDR1 is MDHEN and CDR2 is SYDVKM. The CDR3 has 14 residues. Trimming left V 6 bases short and J 4 bases short, with 15 bases between. The CDR3 DNA follows: TGTGCCAGCAGCACTCCCACAGGGAGCTATGGCTACACCTTC. It translates to CASSTPTGSYGYTF.

V usage is TRBV7-8 and J usage is TRBJ1-6; D is perhaps TRBD1 (6 bases). This CDR3 is built from 16 residues. Germline values: CDR1 SGHVS, CDR2 FQNEAQ. Trimming removed 6 bases from V and 7 bases from J, with 19 bases in between. The CDR3 is CASRVTRDILNSPLHF. The CDR3 region has the DNA TGTGCCAGCAGGGTAACACGGGACATTTTAAATTCACCCCTCCACTTT. Drawing the rest from reference TRBV7-8 and TRBJ1-6, the complete variable domain is GAGVSQSPRYKVAKRGQDVALRCDPISGHVSLFWYQQALGQGPEFLTYFQNEAQLDKSGLPSDRFFAERPEGSVSTLKIQRTQQEDSAVYLCASRVTRDILNSPLHFGNGTRLTVT.

V and J are TRBV11-3 and TRBJ2-1, with D possibly being TRBD2 (6 bases). Trimming pared 1 base from V and 7 bases from J, leaving 11 bases between. From germline, CDR1 is SGHNT and CDR2 YENEEA. The CDR3 extends over 14 amino acids. CDR3 DNA sequence: TGTGCCAGCAGCTTAGTGACTAGAATTAATGAGCAGTTCTTC. Its protein is CASSLVTRINEQFF.

Only one count was recorded for this clone. The chain has TRBV19 and TRBJ1-3; 8 bases align to TRBD1. Germline trimming cut 6 bases from V and 1 base from J; bases unmatched to any gene: 5. Germline CDR1 is LNHDA and CDR2 is SQIVND (reference sequence). The CDR3 totals 15 residues. The CDR3 sequence is CASSPTGESGNTIYF. CDR3 coding DNA: TGTGCCAGTAGCCCGACAGGGGAATCTGGAAACACCATATATTTT.

This chain connects TRBV20-1 to TRBJ2-3; 10 bases are shared with TRBD2. Germline lookup yields CDR1 DFQATT and CDR2 SNEGSKA (reference sequence). The CDR3 totals 15 residues. V lost 3 bases to trimming and J lost 3 bases; unmatched junction nucleotides: 6. The CDR3 nucleotides read TGCAGTGCTAGTCGGCTAGCGGGAGAAACAGATACGCAGTATTTT. Residues: CSASRLAGETDTQYF.

The chain recombines TRBV29-1 with TRBJ1-1; 9 nucleotides match TRBD1. CDR3 length: 14 residues. The V gene's germline CDR1 is SQVTM and CDR2 ANQGSEA. The DNA of the CDR3 is TGCAGTTCTTCCGGACAGGGGATAACCACTGAAGCTTTCTTT. Its translation is CSSSGQGITTEAFF.

This clone was seen only once. CDR3 DNA sequence: TGTGCCACGGCTCCCCCAGGAACTCCTAGCAATCAGCCCCAGCATTTT. Translated: CATAPPGTPSNQPQHF. The J gene is TRBJ1-5, the V gene TRBV24-1, with D hard to call. Between the trimmed V and J ends, which lost 10 bases and 0 bases, there was a span of 18 bases. Germline CDR1 reads KGHDR; CDR2 reads SFDVKD. This CDR3 has 16 residues.

The chain is built from TRBV19 and TRBJ1-3; TRBD1 agrees at 7 bases. The length of the CDR3 is 14 residues. CDR1 and CDR2 (germline): LNHDA, SQIVND (reference sequence). V lost 6 bases to trimming and J lost 4 bases; unmatched junction nucleotides: 6. This CDR3 is CASSYRGSGNTIYF. CDR3 nucleotides: TGTGCCAGTAGCTACAGGGGTTCCGGAAACACCATATATTTT. Looking up the rest from reference TRBV19 and TRBJ1-3 gives the full variable domain: DGGITQSPKYLFRKEGQNVTLSCEQNLNHDAMYWYRQDPGQGLRLIYYSQIVNDFQKGDIAEGYSVSREKKESFPLTVTSAQKNPTAFYLCASSYRGSGNTIYFGEGSWLTVV.

This clone was counted a few times. The chain has TRBV30 and TRBJ2-7; 10 bases map to TRBD2. J gave up 6 bases and V 5 bases, and 10 bases lay outside the gene matches. Germline V gives CDR1 GTSNPN, CDR2 SVGIG (reference sequence). CDR3 length: 14 amino acids. The CDR3 sequence: CAWALEREGPEQYF. CDR3 nucleotides: TGTGCCTGGGCCTTGGAGCGGGAGGGCCCCGAGCAGTACTTC.

The genes are TRBV5-5 and TRBJ1-1; no clear D. Trimming removed 4 bases from V and 2 bases from J, with 9 bases in between. The CDR3 spans 13 residues. Germline V CDR1 and CDR2: SGHKS, YYEKEE (reference sequence). The CDR3 reads CASSVYSNTEAFF. The DNA for the CDR3 is TGTGCCAGCAGCGTTTACAGCAACACTGAAGCTTTCTTT.

V gene TRBV5-1 combines with J gene TRBJ2-3; TRBD1 aligns across 8 bases. Germline CDR1 SGHRS, CDR2 YFSETQ. There are 15 residues in the CDR3. V lost 3 bases and J lost 2; bases outside the gene matches: 5. CDR3 coding DNA: TGCGCCAGCAGCTGGGGACAGGCGCACACAGATACGCAGTATTTT. Encoded protein: CASSWGQAHTDTQYF.